Presented here are 31 T cell receptor beta chains from one specimen sequenced in a study of blood T cell repertoires in COVID-19. Sequenced by immunoSEQ multiplex PCR; TCRdb stores in-frame clones only, minus some. The data contain roughly 15,000 clones, 83% of them singletons. Sequences were obtained from peripheral blood. The receptors here all came from an older woman with acute or convalescent COVID-19.

The chain combines TRBV24-1 with TRBJ2-5; 10 bases agree with TRBD2. The CDR3 totals 14 residues. Germline loops: CDR1 KGHDR, CDR2 SFDVKD. V was clipped by 6 bases and J by 4 bases; unmatched bases: 4. The CDR3 DNA follows: TGTGCCACCAGTAGCGGGGGGGCCCCAGAGACCCAGTACTTC. Translation gives CATSSGGAPETQYF.

The rearrangement joins TRBV5-1 to TRBJ2-7, with D possibly being TRBD1 (8 bases). The CDR3 is 16 amino acids. Per the germline V gene, CDR1 is SGHRS and CDR2 is YFSETQ. V gave up 4 bases and J gave up 0 bases, with 17 bases separating them. CDR3 residues: CASSAGDRRSSYEQYF. The CDR3 coding sequence is TGCGCCAGCAGCGCGGGGGACAGGCGGAGCTCCTACGAGCAGTACTTC.

The chain recombines TRBV6-2 or TRBV6-3 with TRBJ1-2, with D possibly matching TRBD1 (5 bases). V shed 1 base and J shed 8 bases, with 11 bases lying between them. Per the germline V gene, CDR1 is MNHEY and CDR2 is SVGEGT. The CDR3 consists of 13 residues. CDR3 amino acids: CASSYWGLKGYTF. CDR3 DNA: TGTGCCAGCAGTTACTGGGGCCTGAAGGGCTACACCTTC.

This clone appeared a single time. The chain employs TRBV11-2 and TRBJ2-7; no clear D. The germline gives CDR1 SGHAT, CDR2 FQNNGV. Trimming removed 6 bases from V and 4 bases from J, with 7 bases in between. The CDR3 is 11 residues long. CDR3 sequence reads: CASSLIYEQYF. CDR3 DNA: TGTGCCAGCAGTCTAATATACGAGCAGTACTTC.

CDR3: CASSSGQGDEETQYF. The CDR3 region has the DNA TGTGCCAGCAGCTCCGGACAGGGGGATGAAGAGACCCAGTACTTC. V gene TRBV5-8 combines with J gene TRBJ2-5, with 10 nucleotides matching TRBD1. Trimming removed 3 bases from V and 3 bases from J; junction bases left unmatched: 5. CDR1 and CDR2 (germline): SGHTS, YDEGEE. The CDR3 has 15 residues.

There are a few counts of this clone. The chain carries TRBV12-3 or TRBV12-4 and TRBJ1-6; D not certain. The V end lost 3 bases, the J end lost 13 bases, and 10 bases lay between the germline ends. The CDR3 consists of 12 residues. The CDR3 reads CASSFSGPPLHF. The DNA for the CDR3 is TGTGCCAGCAGTTTTAGCGGTCCTCCCCTCCACTTT.

The genes are TRBV5-5 and TRBJ1-6; TRBD1 matches 8 bases. The junction had 1 base not matched to a gene; V was cut back by 0 bases and J by 8 bases. CDR3 length equals 14 residues. The V gene's germline CDR1 is SGHKS and CDR2 YYEKEE (reference sequence). The CDR3 nucleotides are TGTGCCAGCAGCTTGGACAGGGGGGATTCACCCCTCCACTTT. This translates into CASSLDRGDSPLHF.

V is TRBV21-1 and J is TRBJ2-7; the table's D call of TRBD1 was not tested on the DNA. TRBV21-1 is given as a pseudogene. CDR3 length: 15 amino acids. The CDR3 protein is CASSKLEDRGYEQYF. DNA for the CDR3: TGTGCCAGCAGCAAGCTAGAGGACAGGGGATACGAGCAGTACTTC.

V and J are TRBV30 and TRBJ2-7; no definite D call. Germline V gene lookup returns CDR1 GTSNPN and CDR2 SVGIG (reference sequence). V lost 4 bases, J lost 0 bases, and 16 bases lay in between. This CDR3 region has 15 residues. CDR3 sequence (DNA): TGTGCCTGGACCACACCAAGTGGCTCCTCCTACGAGCAGTACTTC. As protein: CAWTTPSGSSYEQYF.

V and J are TRBV2 and TRBJ2-1; perhaps TRBD1 as D (6 bases). The CDR3 loop spans 15 amino acids. CDR1 and CDR2 from the germline V gene are SNHLY and FYNNEI. Trimming shortened V by 2 bases and J by 10 bases, and 18 bases separated the two germline ends. The DNA of the CDR3 is TGTGCCAGCAGTGAATATTGGGCAGGGGCGGGCGAGCAGTTCTTC. Residues: CASSEYWAGAGEQFF.

The gene calls are TRBV7-2 and TRBJ2-1, with 8 bases lining up with TRBD2. The CDR3 is 16 amino acids. J lost 8 bases, V lost 5 bases, and 14 bases had no gene match. CDR1 is SGHTA and CDR2 is FQGNSA in the germline V gene. DNA of the CDR3: TGTGCCAGCAGCCTCAGTGTCGCGGGGGGCGAGGATGAGCAGTTCTTC. It yields the protein CASSLSVAGGEDEQFF.

There are a few counts of this clone. The chain joins TRBV5-1 to TRBJ1-6; D unclear. Germline V CDR1 and CDR2: SGHRS, YFSETQ. The CDR3 is made up of 15 amino acids. Trimming stripped 5 bases from V and 14 bases from J, with 23 bases between. The DNA for the CDR3 is TGCGCCAGCAGACGGGAGGGTGGATTACGGGAGACCCTCCACTTT. Translating it yields CASRREGGLRETLHF.

V gene TRBV4-1 combines with J gene TRBJ1-2, with D possibly matching TRBD1 (6 bases). The CDR3 is made up of 15 amino acids. CDR1 is MGHRA, CDR2 YSYEKL, per germline. V was cut by 0 bases and J by 4 bases, with 12 bases left in between. In DNA form, the CDR3 reads TGCGCCAGCAGCCAAGACCGGGACATATTCTATGGCTACACCTTC. This codes for CASSQDRDIFYGYTF.

The chain combines TRBV5-1 with TRBJ1-1, with 9 bases aligning to TRBD1. CDR3 length equals 14 residues. The V segment lost 4 bases and the J segment 5 bases; nucleotides outside the gene matches: 6. The germline V gene has CDR1 SGHRS and CDR2 YFSETQ. DNA of the CDR3: TGCGCCAGCAGCCTGACAGGGGGTTCGACTGAAGCTTTCTTT. Its protein is CASSLTGGSTEAFF.

The V and J genes are TRBV10-3 and TRBJ1-1; D is undetermined. CDR3 size: 16 residues. Trimming pared 0 bases from V and 1 base from J, leaving 12 bases between. Germline assignment: CDR1 ENHRY and CDR2 SYGVKD. The CDR3 region is CAISESEVRENTEAFF. In DNA form, the CDR3 reads TGTGCCATCAGTGAGTCTGAGGTCCGGGAGAACACTGAAGCTTTCTTT.

This rearrangement joins TRBV7-2 to TRBJ2-7; 9 nucleotides agree with TRBD1. The ends lost 5 bases at V and 6 bases at J; junction bases unmatched: 11. Germline loops: CDR1 SGHTA, CDR2 FQGNSA. The CDR3 length is 15 residues. The CDR3 region is CASSITGTGYFEQYF. In DNA form, the CDR3 reads TGTGCCAGCAGCATTACCGGGACAGGGTATTTCGAGCAGTACTTC.

The J gene is TRBJ2-6, the V gene TRBV9, with TRBD2 matching 8 bases. This CDR3 is 17 amino acids long. From germline, CDR1 is SGDLS and CDR2 YYNGEE. Losses at the gene ends were 4 bases for V and 0 bases for J; bases not matched to a gene: 6. The CDR3 reads CASSPRGGFSGANVLTF. The CDR3 DNA sequence: TGTGCCAGCAGCCCCCGGGGGGGGTTCTCTGGGGCCAACGTCCTGACTTTC.

This sequence joins TRBV5-1 and TRBJ2-5; 8 positions match TRBD2. V was clipped by 4 bases and J by 3 bases; unmatched bases: 5. CDR3 length: 14 amino acids. Germline CDR1 SGHRS, CDR2 YFSETQ. The CDR3 loop reads CASSATGGEETQYF. In nucleotides, the CDR3 is TGCGCCAGCAGCGCAACGGGGGGGGAAGAGACCCAGTACTTC.

This chain joins TRBV7-2 and TRBJ2-7; the D gene is possibly TRBD2 (5 bases). This CDR3 has 14 residues. V dropped 3 bases and J dropped 1 base, with 10 bases sitting between them. The germline V gene encodes CDR1 SGHTA and CDR2 FQGNSA. The CDR3 DNA reads TGTGCCAGCAGCTTTTGGGAGTGGTCCTACGAGCAGTACTTC. As protein: CASSFWEWSYEQYF.

V gene TRBV19 combines with J gene TRBJ2-6; D perhaps matches TRBD1 (5 bases). V gave up 5 bases and J gave up 5 bases, with 13 bases separating them. Germline V gene sequence: CDR1 LNHDA, CDR2 SQIVND (reference sequence). This CDR3 region has 15 residues. CDR3 in amino acids: CASSATGYRANVLTF. In DNA form, the CDR3 reads TGTGCCAGTAGTGCTACAGGCTATAGGGCCAACGTCCTGACTTTC.

For this clone: The DNA is omitted, as the CDR3 cannot be located on it reliably, and the CDR3 follows TCRdb's listing. The CDR3: CASSKEEVGQGALGESEETQYF. The V call is TRBV21-1, the J call TRBJ2-5; the table's D gene call, TRBD1, was not cross checked with the DNA. TRBV21-1 is recorded as a pseudogene. A total of 22 residues make up the CDR3, ends included.

The chain recombines TRBV29-1 with TRBJ2-7, with 9 bases fitting TRBD1. This CDR3 is built from 13 residues. J was trimmed by 3 bases and V by 4 bases; bases with no gene match: 4. CDR1 and CDR2 from the germline V gene are SQVTM and ANQGSEA. The CDR3 nucleotides are TGCAGCGTTGGGGTGACAGGGGGCTACGAGCAGTACTTC. Its protein product is CSVGVTGGYEQYF.

The sample holds a few counts of this clone. The chain has TRBV7-8 and TRBJ2-5; the D gene is possibly TRBD1 (6 bases). CDR1 SGHVS and CDR2 FQNEAQ come from the germline V gene. V was clipped by 5 bases and J by 5 bases, with 9 bases between them. CDR3 length: 12 residues. The CDR3 DNA follows: TGTGCCAGCAGCCCGAGGGGGGAGACCCAGTACTTC. This codes for CASSPRGETQYF.

This chain joins TRBV7-8 and TRBJ1-1; TRBD1 is a possible D gene (5 bases). V was clipped by 2 bases and J by 4 bases, with 11 bases between them. This CDR3 contains 14 residues. Per the germline V gene, CDR1 is SGHVS and CDR2 is FQNEAQ. CDR3 nucleotides: TGTGCCAGCAGCTTACAGGGTGGACGCACTGAAGCTTTCTTT. As protein: CASSLQGGRTEAFF. The variable domain in full, with the rest retrieved from reference TRBV7-8 and TRBJ1-1, is GAGVSQSPRYKVAKRGQDVALRCDPISGHVSLFWYQQALGQGPEFLTYFQNEAQLDKSGLPSDRFFAERPEGSVSTLKIQRTQQEDSAVYLCASSLQGGRTEAFFGQGTRLTVV.

This chain uses TRBV2 with TRBJ2-3; D uncertain. Trimming pared 8 bases from V and 0 bases from J, leaving 15 bases between. The V gene's germline CDR1 is SNHLY and CDR2 FYNNEI. The CDR3 is 15 amino acids. This CDR3 reads CASLRMSRSTDTQYF. In DNA form, the CDR3 reads TGTGCCAGCCTTCGGATGTCCAGGAGCACAGATACGCAGTATTTT.

The V call is TRBV21-1, the J call TRBJ2-2; TRBD1 reflects the table's D call only, with no check against the DNA. TRBV21-1 is given as a pseudogene. CDR3 size: 15 residues. The CDR3 coding sequence is TGTGCCAGCAGCAAAAGGGGTCTAACAGGCGGGGAGCTGTTTTTT. Protein product: CASSKRGLTGGELFF.

This chain connects TRBV2 to TRBJ1-2; TRBD1 agrees at 8 bases. The germline V gene encodes CDR1 SNHLY and CDR2 FYNNEI. The CDR3 runs 12 residues. The J segment lost 8 bases and the V segment lost 6 bases, leaving 5 bases of the junction unmatched. CDR3 protein: CASRGTGYGYTF. The CDR3 coding sequence is TGTGCCAGCAGGGGGACAGGCTACGGCTACACCTTC.

This chain uses TRBV11-2 with TRBJ2-4; D ambiguous. With 8 bases removed from V and 0 bases from J, the gap between germline ends came to 11 bases. The CDR3 has 14 amino acids. The germline gives CDR1 SGHAT, CDR2 FQNNGV. The CDR3 region is CASSSRLAKNIQYF. For the CDR3, the DNA is TGTGCCAGCTCGAGCCGTCTAGCCAAAAACATTCAGTACTTC.

The V and J genes are TRBV5-4 and TRBJ2-5; D uncertain. CDR1 and CDR2 from the germline V gene are SGHNT and YYREEE (reference sequence). The V end was cut by 2 bases, the J end by 4 bases, with 9 bases between. The CDR3 sequence is 13 residues long. CDR3 DNA sequence: TGTGCCAGCAGCTTAAAGCTAACAGAGACCCAGTACTTC. This encodes CASSLKLTETQYF.

J is TRBJ1-1 and V is TRBV24-1, with a possible D match to TRBD1 (5 bases). V was pared by 2 bases and J by 3 bases, with 15 bases between. Germline lookup yields CDR1 KGHDR and CDR2 SFDVKD. This CDR3 has 16 residues. The CDR3: CATSDSGGGAYTEAFF. The DNA for the CDR3 is TGTGCCACCAGTGATTCCGGGGGTGGGGCCTACACTGAAGCTTTCTTT.

The sample holds one count of this clone. This chain links TRBV27 with TRBJ1-2; D unclear. Germline-derived CDR1 and CDR2 are MNHEY and SMNVEV (reference sequence). V lost 3 bases to trimming and J lost 4 bases, with 15 bases between them. The CDR3 totals 15 residues. The CDR3 region has the DNA TGTGCCAGCAGTTTCCTCCCCCCGGAGGGCTATGGCTACACCTTC. This sequence encodes CASSFLPPEGYGYTF.